This record concerns one T cell receptor (beta chain) sequence. Its specificity is unknown. As for time point: persistent/refractory GD, antithyroid drugs over 5 years with positive TRAb. RNA from PBMCs was the source of the TCR library. These data originate in a study of regulatory T cells in long-lasting Graves disease. Study-level points and caveats: Relative to newly diagnosed Graves' patients, persistent ones had lower TCR diversity.

HTBI primers from iRepertoire and Arm-PCR of CDR3 regions yielded the TCR beta libraries. As processed by the authors: The samples yielded some 62 TRBV and about 15 TRBJ segments. From the multiplex PCR reads, TCRdb called clonotypes with MiXCR, one entry per CDR3 protein. It is TCRdb's table, rather than the study itself, that gives the V and J calls and clone size. The sample has some 340,000 distinct CDR3 sequences; approximately 25% are singletons. Sequences were derived from peripheral blood mononuclear cells (PBMCs), sampled when the disease was refractory, from a patient treated with antithyroid drugs. This receptor was identified in a woman aged 40 to 50 with Graves disease.

The CDR3 region has the DNA TGTGCCAGCAGTTTGGGGGGAAAACACGAGCAGTACTTC. This codes for CASSLGGKHEQYF. The chain uses TRBV12-3 or TRBV12-4 and TRBJ2-7; weak D call: TRBD2 (6 bases). This CDR3 contains 13 residues. V lost 3 bases to trimming and J lost 5 bases, with 11 bases between them.